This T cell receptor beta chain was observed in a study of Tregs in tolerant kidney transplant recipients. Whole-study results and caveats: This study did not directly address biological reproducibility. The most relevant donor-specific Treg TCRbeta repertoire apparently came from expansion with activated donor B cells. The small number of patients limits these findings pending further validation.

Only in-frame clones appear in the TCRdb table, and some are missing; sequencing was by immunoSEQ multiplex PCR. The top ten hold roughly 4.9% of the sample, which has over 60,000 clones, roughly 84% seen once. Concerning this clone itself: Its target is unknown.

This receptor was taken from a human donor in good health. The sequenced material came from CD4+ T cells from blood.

The CDR3 spells CASSWGLQGYEQYF. The CDR3 DNA reads TGTGCCAGCAGCTGGGGACTCCAGGGCTACGAGCAGTACTTC. The V call is TRBV5-6, the J call TRBJ2-7; a possible D gene is TRBD2 (6 bases). The CDR3 runs 14 residues. CDR1 SGHDT and CDR2 YYEEEE come from the germline V gene. V shed 3 bases and J shed 3 bases, with 13 bases lying between them. Combining the CDR3 with reference TRBV5-6 and TRBJ2-7 gives the whole variable domain DAGVTQSPTHLIKTRGQQVTLRCSPKSGHDTVSWYQQALGQGPQFIFQYYEEEERQRGNFPDRFSGHQFPNYSSELNVNALLLGDSALYLCASSWGLQGYEQYFGPGTRLTVT.